This T cell receptor (beta chain) was captured in a study of T cell changes during pregnancy in multiple sclerosis. The repertoire was sequenced with immunoSEQ multiplex PCR; TCRdb's copy has only in-frame clones and lacks some. The sample shows 65,000 to 90,000 clones, roughly 92% of them seen only once. The germline V gene has CDR1 GTSNPN and CDR2 SVGIG (reference sequence). The CDR3 sequence is 15 residues long. Trimming cost V 0 bases and J 0 bases, with 9 bases left between them. The clonotype comes from a female donor with multiple sclerosis, enrolled in a pregnancy study. Sequencing used peripheral blood, obtained in the second trimester of pregnancy. This chain uses TRBV30 with TRBJ1-3; tentative D call: TRBD1 (5 bases). CDR3 sequence reads: CAWSVGRYSGNTIYF. CDR3 DNA sequence: TGTGCCTGGAGTGTGGGGCGCTACTCTGGAAACACCATATATTTT.